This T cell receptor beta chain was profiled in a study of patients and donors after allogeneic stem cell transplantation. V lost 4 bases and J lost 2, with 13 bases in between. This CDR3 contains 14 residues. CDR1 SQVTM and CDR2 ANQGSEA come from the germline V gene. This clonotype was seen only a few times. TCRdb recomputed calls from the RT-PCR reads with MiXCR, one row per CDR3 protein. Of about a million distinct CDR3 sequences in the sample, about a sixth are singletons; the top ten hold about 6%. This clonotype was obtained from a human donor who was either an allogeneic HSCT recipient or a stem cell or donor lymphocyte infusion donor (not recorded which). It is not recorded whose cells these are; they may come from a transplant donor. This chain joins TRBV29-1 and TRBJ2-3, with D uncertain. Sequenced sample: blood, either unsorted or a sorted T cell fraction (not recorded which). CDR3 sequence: CSVGRTPSTDTQYF. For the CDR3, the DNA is TGCAGCGTTGGACGGACCCCTTCCACAGATACGCAGTATTTT.